The 29 T cell receptor beta chains listed next were all sequenced from one sample in a study of blood T cell repertoires in COVID-19. The method was immunoSEQ multiplex PCR; TCRdb's version includes in-frame clones alone and lacks a portion of them. Of approximately 110,000 clones listed, roughly 69% are singletons. Source material: peripheral blood. The receptors come from a man at least 80 years old with acute or convalescent COVID-19.

The CDR3 reads CAISEGLAGVNEQFF. The CDR3 DNA sequence: TGTGCCATCAGTGAAGGACTAGCGGGAGTCAATGAGCAGTTCTTC. The J gene is TRBJ2-1, the V gene TRBV10-3, with 13 bases that match TRBD2. The germline V gene encodes CDR1 ENHRY and CDR2 SYGVKD. J was trimmed by 6 bases and V by 3 bases; bases with no gene match: 2. The CDR3 has 15 residues.

The chain carries TRBV27 and TRBJ1-1; tentatively, D is TRBD1 (5 bases). V was trimmed by 6 bases and J by 1 base, leaving 9 bases between them. Germline V gene sequence: CDR1 MNHEY, CDR2 SMNVEV (reference sequence). The CDR3 is 13 amino acids. CDR3 sequence reads: CASSETENTEAFF. CDR3 bases: TGTGCCAGCAGCGAGACAGAGAACACTGAAGCTTTCTTT.

This chain connects TRBV20-1 to TRBJ1-2, with TRBD1 matching 9 bases. From germline, CDR1 is DFQATT and CDR2 SNEGSKA (reference sequence). V lost 5 bases and J lost 1; bases outside the gene matches: 8. This CDR3 has 15 amino acids. This CDR3 reads CSAGGGQGYNYGYTF. The DNA of the CDR3 is TGCAGTGCTGGTGGGGGACAGGGCTATAACTATGGCTACACCTTC.

The chain couples TRBV4-3 to TRBJ1-6; 11 bases align to TRBD1. After removal of 3 bases from V and 8 bases from J, the junction contained 3 bases not matched to a gene. The CDR3 sequence is 15 residues long. The germline gives CDR1 LGHNA, CDR2 YSLEER. CDR3 DNA: TGCGCCAGCAGCCAGGACAGGGGGCGAGATTCACCCCTCCACTTT. Protein sequence: CASSQDRGRDSPLHF.

The gene calls are TRBV7-2 and TRBJ1-2, with TRBD1 as a possible D gene (5 bases). Germline CDR1 SGHTA, CDR2 FQGNSA. Trimming took off 4 bases at V and 0 bases at J, with 15 bases between the two ends. This CDR3 has 16 amino acids. The CDR3 nucleotides read TGTGCCAGCAGCTCCTCCCCAGGGATAGCTAACTATGGCTACACCTTC. It codes for CASSSSPGIANYGYTF. Full variable domain (outside the CDR3, taken from reference TRBV7-2 and TRBJ1-2): GAGVSQSPSNKVTEKGKDVELRCDPISGHTALYWYRQSLGQGLEFLIYFQGNSAPDKSGLPSDRFSAERTGGSVSTLTIQRTQQEDSAVYLCASSSSPGIANYGYTFGSGTRLTVV.

The V gene is TRBV19, the J gene TRBJ1-2, with D possibly being TRBD1 (6 bases). The CDR3 runs to 12 residues. V was pared by 4 bases and J by 4 bases, with 7 bases between. Germline assignment: CDR1 LNHDA and CDR2 SQIVND (reference sequence). The CDR3 is CASSNRAYGYTF. As DNA, the CDR3 is TGTGCCAGTAGTAACAGGGCCTATGGCTACACCTTC.

The gene calls are TRBV15 and TRBJ1-3, with no clear D. Germline lookup yields CDR1 LNHNV and CDR2 YYDKDF (reference sequence). The CDR3 is 17 amino acids. The germline V and J ends were trimmed by 4 bases and 0 bases, with 16 bases remaining between them. Written as DNA, the CDR3 is TGTGCCACCAGCACAGGACTCGAGGCCAGCTCTGGAAACACCATATATTTT. Its protein product is CATSTGLEASSGNTIYF.

V usage is TRBV6-4 and J usage is TRBJ1-1; 8 nucleotides line up with TRBD1. From germline, CDR1 is MRHNA and CDR2 SNTAGT. This CDR3 spans 14 amino acids. Trimming removed 3 bases from V and 4 bases from J; junction bases left unmatched: 4. The CDR3 DNA reads TGTGCCAGCAGTGAAGCAGGGGGCTTCACTGAAGCTTTCTTT. Translation gives CASSEAGGFTEAFF.

The CDR3 bases are TGTGCCACCAGCCCGGCTAGCGGGAGGGGAAGGGAGCTGTTTTTT. This encodes CATSPASGRGRELFF. The chain recombines TRBV10-3 with TRBJ2-2; the match to TRBD2 covers 12 bases. The V gene's germline CDR1 is ENHRY and CDR2 SYGVKD. V was clipped by 10 bases and J by 9 bases; unmatched bases: 12. This CDR3 has 15 amino acids.

The V and J genes are TRBV10-3 and TRBJ2-2; 7 bases agree with TRBD2. V lost 4 bases to trimming and J lost 7 bases; unmatched junction nucleotides: 12. From germline, CDR1 is ENHRY and CDR2 SYGVKD. The length of the CDR3 is 16 residues. CDR3 sequence: CAISAGSGNWGGELFF. CDR3 sequence (DNA): TGTGCCATCAGTGCCGGGAGCGGGAATTGGGGCGGGGAGCTGTTTTTT.

This clone occurred once. The chain recombines TRBV7-2 with TRBJ2-2; D may be TRBD1 (5 bases). CDR3 length: 16 residues. Between the trimmed V and J ends, which lost 4 bases and 2 bases, there was a span of 14 bases. Germline V gene lookup returns CDR1 SGHTA and CDR2 FQGNSA. CDR3 loop: CASSWGRVSNTGELFF. The CDR3 bases are TGTGCCAGCAGCTGGGGCAGGGTTTCAAACACCGGGGAGCTGTTTTTT.

This clone showed up just once. This CDR3 is CASSMVGQGTDTQYF. Here the CDR3 DNA reads TGTGCCAGTAGTATGGTGGGACAGGGCACAGATACGCAGTATTTT. The chain carries TRBV19 and TRBJ2-3; TRBD1 aligns across 8 bases. Looked up from germline, CDR1 is LNHDA and CDR2 is SQIVND (reference sequence). The CDR3 is 15 amino acids. Trimming at V came to 3 bases and at J to 1 base, leaving 3 bases not matched to a gene.

This sequence joins TRBV4-1 and TRBJ1-1; no firm D call. The CDR3 is 16 residues long. In germline, CDR1 is MGHRA, CDR2 YSYEKL. Trimming left V 2 bases short and J 3 bases short, with 16 bases between. CDR3 nucleotide sequence: TGCGCCAGCAGCCAATCCAACCAGCGGTGGGACACTGAAGCTTTCTTT. It yields the protein CASSQSNQRWDTEAFF.

This sequence joins TRBV20-1 and TRBJ1-1, with TRBD1 as a possible D gene (5 bases). V was shortened by 2 bases and J by 8 bases, with 9 bases between the two germline ends. This CDR3 is 11 amino acids long. Germline assignment: CDR1 DFQATT and CDR2 SNEGSKA (reference sequence). As DNA, the CDR3 is TGCAGTGCTAGAAGGGGCTGGGAAGCTTTCTTT. Its protein is CSARRGWEAFF.

This clone has a single count. The V and J genes are TRBV11-2 and TRBJ1-2, with D perhaps matching TRBD1 (5 bases). Trimming took 6 bases from V and 2 from J, leaving 19 bases between them. Germline V gene data show CDR1 as SGHAT and CDR2 as FQNNGV. This CDR3 region has 16 residues. CDR3 sequence: CASRALPAGRNYGYTF. Here the CDR3 DNA reads TGTGCCAGCAGAGCACTCCCTGCGGGACGGAACTATGGCTACACCTTC.

The chain recombines TRBV19 with TRBJ2-7, with TRBD1 identical over 7 bases. Germline trimming cut 6 bases from V and 4 bases from J; bases unmatched to any gene: 12. Germline loops: CDR1 LNHDA, CDR2 SQIVND (reference sequence). There are 15 residues in the CDR3. CDR3 DNA sequence: TGTGCCAGTAGGGGAACAGGGGTTTTTGTGTACGAGCAGTACTTC. This encodes CASRGTGVFVYEQYF.

This chain connects TRBV6-5 to TRBJ2-7; 12 bases fit TRBD1. Germline V CDR1 and CDR2: MNHEY, SVGAGI. CDR3 size: 14 residues. The ends lost 8 bases at V and 7 bases at J; junction bases unmatched: 9. The CDR3 bases are TGTGCCAGCGCATGGGGGACAGGGGGCAATGAGCAGTACTTC. Translation gives CASAWGTGGNEQYF.

V usage is TRBV29-1 and J usage is TRBJ2-3; unclear D gene. The germline gives CDR1 SQVTM, CDR2 ANQGSEA. The V end lost 7 bases, the J end lost 3 bases, and 11 bases lay between the germline ends. This CDR3 spans 12 amino acids. The CDR3 sequence is CSALSGTDTQYF. The CDR3 nucleotides are TGCAGCGCGTTGTCCGGGACAGATACGCAGTATTTT.

This rearrangement joins TRBV3-1 (or the pseudogene TRBV3-2) to TRBJ2-2, with 8 bases identical to TRBD2. The CDR3 contains 20 residues. CDR1 is LGHDT and CDR2 is YNNKEL in the germline V gene (reference sequence). After removal of 0 bases from V and 7 bases from J, the junction contained 19 bases not matched to a gene. The CDR3 coding sequence is TGTGCCAGCAGCCAAGATCTTCAACCCGGGAGGGCCCTCCGGGGCGGGGAGCTGTTTTTT. Translated, it gives CASSQDLQPGRALRGGELFF.

CDR3 residues: CASSRGTGVSYEQFF. CDR3 bases: TGCGCCAGCAGCCGGGGGACAGGGGTTTCCTATGAGCAGTTCTTC. The rearrangement joins TRBV4-1 to TRBJ2-1, with TRBD1 matching over 10 bases. CDR3 length equals 15 residues. Germline lookup yields CDR1 MGHRA and CDR2 YSYEKL. V lost 4 bases and J lost 8; bases outside the gene matches: 8.

The chain couples TRBV7-9 to TRBJ1-6; D perhaps matches TRBD1 (6 bases). There are 14 residues in the CDR3. V was clipped by 8 bases and J by 8 bases, with 16 bases between them. Germline CDR1 is SEHNR and CDR2 is FQNEAQ (reference sequence). CDR3 coding DNA: TGTGCCAGCGGCACAGGGTCAGGTTATTCACCCCTCCACTTT. Its translation is CASGTGSGYSPLHF.

The V gene is TRBV9, the J gene TRBJ1-5, with D possibly being TRBD1 (6 bases). From germline, CDR1 is SGDLS and CDR2 YYNGEE. The CDR3 is 15 residues long. V was cut by 2 bases and J by 1 base, with 10 bases left in between. CDR3 in amino acids: CASSVGGASNQPQHF. The DNA for the CDR3 is TGTGCCAGCAGCGTTGGGGGCGCAAGCAATCAGCCCCAGCATTTT. The complete variable domain, with remaining parts taken from reference TRBV9 and TRBJ1-5, reads DSGVTQTPKHLITATGQRVTLRCSPRSGDLSVYWYQQSLDQGLQFLIQYYNGEERAKGNILERFSAQQFPDLHSELNLSSLELGDSALYFCASSVGGASNQPQHFGDGTRLSIL.

This clone was recorded once. The rearrangement joins TRBV18 to TRBJ2-1; tentative D call: TRBD2 (5 bases). Germline V gene sequence: CDR1 KGHSH, CDR2 LQKENI. The CDR3 runs 15 residues. Deletions cut 5 bases from V and 6 bases from J, with 17 bases between. In DNA, the CDR3 is TGTGCCAGCTCATTTACCGCGGGCTGGGGCAATGAGCAGTTCTTC. Translated, it gives CASSFTAGWGNEQFF.

J is TRBJ1-2 and V is TRBV18, with unresolved D. The CDR3 consists of 13 residues. V shed 4 bases and J shed 7 bases, with 13 bases lying between them. CDR1 and CDR2 from the germline V gene are KGHSH and LQKENI. CDR3 sequence (DNA): TGTGCCAGCTCACTCGACGGACTGGCTGGCTACACCTTC. This codes for CASSLDGLAGYTF.

The rearrangement uses TRBV15 and TRBJ2-3; 9 bases line up with TRBD1. Germline assignment: CDR1 LNHNV and CDR2 YYDKDF (reference sequence). With 5 bases clipped from V and 6 bases from J, the junction kept 6 bases outside the gene matches. This CDR3 is 14 amino acids long. The CDR3 loop is CATSSQGARDTQYF. CDR3 nucleotides: TGTGCCACCAGCTCACAGGGGGCGCGCGATACGCAGTATTTT.

This rearrangement joins TRBV4-3 to TRBJ2-1; 10 bases map to TRBD2. CDR3 length: 15 amino acids. Losses at the gene ends were 0 bases for V and 8 bases for J; bases not matched to a gene: 4. Germline loops: CDR1 LGHNA, CDR2 YSLEER. CDR3 region: CASSQDSGRVDEQFF. In nucleotides, the CDR3 is TGCGCCAGCAGCCAAGACAGCGGGAGGGTCGATGAGCAGTTCTTC.

This chain connects TRBV15 to TRBJ2-1, with a possible D match to TRBD2 (5 bases). In germline, CDR1 is LNHNV, CDR2 YYDKDF (reference sequence). The CDR3 loop spans 12 amino acids. Trimming stripped 3 bases from V and 15 bases from J, with 15 bases between. The CDR3 nucleotides are TGTGCCACCAGCAGTGGAGGATATCTTATGTTCTTC. This translates into CATSSGGYLMFF.

Note on this clone: Germline and junction disagree at one end, which may indicate a read error. This chain links TRBV12-3 or TRBV12-4 with TRBJ2-7; D may be TRBD2 (6 bases). CDR3 length: 12 residues. In DNA form, the CDR3 reads TGTGCCAGCACCCCACGGGCCGGGACTCTAGAATTC. Translating gives CASTPRAGTLEF.

The V and J genes are TRBV5-4 and TRBJ1-2; TRBD1 matches at 7 bases. Germline loops: CDR1 SGHNT, CDR2 YYREEE (reference sequence). V shed 1 base and J 5 bases; nucleotides not matched to a gene: 2. This CDR3 contains 13 residues. The CDR3 nucleotides read TGTGCCAGCAGCTTGAACAGGGGTTATGGCTACACCTTC. It yields the protein CASSLNRGYGYTF.